The 9 T cell receptor beta chains presented below share a single source sample, sequenced in a study of CD8+CD57+ T cells in acquired aplastic anemia. TCR beta VDJ and CDR3 were profiled, and genomic DNA was the template. TCRdb redid the calling of the reads with MiXCR, one entry per CDR3 protein. The repertoire holds about 180,000 distinct CDR3 sequences, with less than 60% as singletons. The patients chosen for sequencing had shown expansion of CD8+CD57+ cells (detected by flow cytometry). Input material: sorted CD4+, CD8+, or CD8+CD57+ T cells (not recorded which) from PBMCs. These receptors all come from a human donor with aplastic anemia.

The chain links TRBV27 to TRBJ1-1, with D perhaps TRBD1 (6 bases). The CDR3 runs 15 residues. Per germline, CDR1 MNHEY and CDR2 SMNVEV (reference sequence). V gave up 0 bases and J gave up 7 bases, with 15 bases separating them. This chain's CDR3 is CASSLSGGGQHEAFF. DNA of the CDR3: TGTGCCAGCAGTTTATCGGGCGGTGGACAGCATGAAGCTTTCTTT.

This clonotype has a count of ten or more. The V gene is TRBV6-1, the J gene TRBJ2-2; 9 bases are shared with TRBD1. Germline lookup yields CDR1 MNHNS and CDR2 SASEGT. The CDR3 runs to 16 residues. V lost 4 bases to trimming and J lost 4 bases; unmatched junction nucleotides: 7. CDR3 coding DNA: TGTGCCAGCAGTGTATTGGGACAGGGAGCCACCGGGGAGCTGTTTTTT. Its protein product is CASSVLGQGATGELFF.

The chain joins TRBV5-5 to TRBJ2-1; D may be TRBD2 (5 bases). The V end lost 0 bases, the J end lost 10 bases, and 11 bases lay between the germline ends. Germline CDR1 reads SGHKS; CDR2 reads YYEKEE (reference sequence). CDR3 size: 13 residues. CDR3 sequence: CASSLGTRGEQFF. CDR3 bases: TGTGCCAGCAGCTTGGGTACTCGAGGGGAGCAGTTCTTC.

This clonotype was observed many times. This sequence joins TRBV6-5 and TRBJ2-3, with D uncertain. This CDR3 region has 14 residues. Germline lookup yields CDR1 MNHEY and CDR2 SVGAGI. V lost 0 bases to trimming and J lost 0 bases, with 4 bases between them. This CDR3 reads CASSYSGSTDTQYF. The CDR3 DNA is TGTGCCAGCAGTTACTCGGGGAGCACAGATACGCAGTATTTT.

This clonotype was counted only a few times. The V gene is TRBV30, the J gene TRBJ2-7; TRBD1 might be the D (6 bases). V lost 5 bases to trimming and J lost 0 bases, with 8 bases between them. This CDR3 comprises 12 residues. Germline V CDR1 and CDR2: GTSNPN, SVGIG (reference sequence). The CDR3 sequence is CAWGGHSYEQYF. Written as DNA, the CDR3 is TGTGCCTGGGGGGGACACTCCTACGAGCAGTACTTC.

V and J are TRBV20-1 and TRBJ2-7; weak D call: TRBD2 (5 bases). Per the germline V gene, CDR1 is DFQATT and CDR2 is SNEGSKA (reference sequence). Trimming stripped 0 bases from V and 4 bases from J, with 16 bases between. The CDR3 spans 15 residues. The CDR3 sequence: CSARDSVQFIYEQYF. For the CDR3, the DNA is TGCAGTGCTAGAGATAGCGTTCAGTTTATTTACGAGCAGTACTTC.

The chain has TRBV5-5 and TRBJ2-7; tentatively, D is TRBD1 (6 bases). The V gene lost 5 bases and the J gene lost 6 bases, with 12 bases spanning the gap. CDR1 and CDR2 from the germline V gene are SGHKS and YYEKEE (reference sequence). CDR3 length equals 12 residues. This CDR3 is CASRTTGSEQYF. The CDR3 DNA is TGTGCCAGCAGGACCACAGGGAGCGAGCAGTACTTC.

Note on this clonotype: This may be a read error: a much more frequent sequence differs by one nucleotide. The CDR3 ends on some other residue instead of the conserved phenylalanine or tryptophan, so this is likely a read error. This chain joins TRBV6-1 and TRBJ1-5; TRBD1 aligns across 7 bases. The CDR3 is 13 amino acids. Trimming cost V 7 bases and J 9 bases; bases outside gene matches: 9. The germline gives CDR1 MNHNS, CDR2 SASEGT. The CDR3, as DNA: TGTGCCAGCATCGGACAGGCGGGGGGGCCCCAGCATCTT. Its translation is CASIGQAGGPQHL.

The chain is built from TRBV6-1 and TRBJ2-3; 12 positions match TRBD2. Germline assignment: CDR1 MNHNS and CDR2 SASEGT. Losses at the gene ends were 5 bases for V and 4 bases for J; bases not matched to a gene: 7. This CDR3 has 16 residues. The CDR3: CASSPTSGGTPDTQYF. The CDR3 nucleotides are TGTGCCAGCAGTCCCACTAGCGGGGGGACGCCAGATACGCAGTATTTT.